The rows below give T cell receptor beta chains drawn from one sample of a study of blood T cells in healthy people across ages. TCRdb redid the calling of the 5' RACE reads with MiXCR, one entry per CDR3 protein. The data hold about 1 million distinct CDR3 sequences, with 45% observed a single time. The sequencing input was blood. The receptor source for this set is a woman aged 55-69 years in good health. The CDR3 runs from the conserved cysteine through the conserved F or W. Each record gives: V gene, D gene, J gene, clone size, CDR3 protein, CDR3 DNA. The D gene is left open where the match is weak. For some rows the clone size is stated as once, few or many, or as a class when expanded; others skip it.

>TRBV12-3/TRBV12-4|-|TRBJ1-6|few
CASSLLDNSPLHF
TGTGCCAGCAGTTTGCTAGATAATTCACCCCTCCACTTT
>TRBV6-1|TRBD1|TRBJ1-2|-
CASRGSGGGGYTF
TGTGCCAGCAGGGGATCAGGGGGCGGTGGCTACACCTTC
>TRBV6-1|TRBD1|TRBJ1-5|-
CASTWDRGDQPQHF
TGTGCCAGCACCTGGGACAGGGGTGATCAGCCCCAGCATTTT
>TRBV7-2|-|TRBJ2-7|few
CASSPPSLSPDEQYF
TGTGCCAGCAGCCCACCAAGCCTCTCCCCGGACGAGCAGTACTTC
>TRBV18|TRBD1|TRBJ2-1|-
CASSPSGTGGWEQFF
TGTGCCAGCTCACCGTCCGGGACAGGGGGCTGGGAGCAGTTCTTC
>TRBV6-1|TRBD2|TRBJ2-7|-
CASSLGTSPYNEQYF
TGTGCCAGCAGCCTAGGGACTAGCCCTTACAATGAGCAGTACTTC
>TRBV25-1|-|TRBJ2-5|-
CASSDSTLQETQYF
TGTGCCAGCAGTGATTCGACGCTTCAAGAGACCCAGTACTTC
>TRBV20-1|-|TRBJ1-1|-
CSGSGDGEAFF
TGCAGTGGGTCGGGGGACGGTGAAGCTTTCTTT
>TRBV7-9|-|TRBJ1-3|-
CASSSRNQGLDRNTIYF
TGTGCCAGCAGCTCTCGAAACCAGGGTCTAGACAGAAACACCATATATTTT
>TRBV10-3|-|TRBJ1-1|few
CAISEIGRNTEAFF
TGTGCCATCAGTGAGATTGGGCGGAACACTGAAGCTTTCTTT
>TRBV5-1|-|TRBJ2-4|-
CASSSIPGGASKNIQYF
TGCGCCAGCAGCTCGATCCCCGGGGGCGCATCCAAAAACATTCAGTACTTC
>TRBV5-1|TRBD1|TRBJ2-3|-
CASSLETGGDTQYF
TGCGCCAGCAGCTTGGAGACAGGGGGCGATACGCAGTATTTT